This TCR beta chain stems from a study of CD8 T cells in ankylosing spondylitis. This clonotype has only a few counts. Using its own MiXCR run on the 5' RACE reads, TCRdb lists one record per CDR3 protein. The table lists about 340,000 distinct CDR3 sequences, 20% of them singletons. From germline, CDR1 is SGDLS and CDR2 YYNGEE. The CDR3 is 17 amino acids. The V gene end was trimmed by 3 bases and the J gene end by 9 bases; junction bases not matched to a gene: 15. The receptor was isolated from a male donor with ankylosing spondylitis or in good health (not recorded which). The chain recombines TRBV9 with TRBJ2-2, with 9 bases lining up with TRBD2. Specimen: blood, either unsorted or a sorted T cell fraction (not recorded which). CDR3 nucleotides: TGTGCCAGCAGCGGACACCCCGAGCGGGGGGAGAGGAGGGAGCTGTTTTTT. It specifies CASSGHPERGERRELFF. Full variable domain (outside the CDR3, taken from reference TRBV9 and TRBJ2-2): DSGVTQTPKHLITATGQRVTLRCSPRSGDLSVYWYQQSLDQGLQFLIQYYNGEERAKGNILERFSAQQFPDLHSELNLSSLELGDSALYFCASSGHPERGERRELFFGEGSRLTVL.